These T cell receptor beta chains were read from a single sample in a study of blood T cell repertoires in COVID-19. Sequencing was performed with immunoSEQ multiplex PCR; in TCRdb, only in-frame clones are kept and a portion is missing. The sample holds 350,000 to 400,000 clones, roughly 90% seen once. The sequenced material came from peripheral blood. The source is a man aged 18 to 29 with active or convalescent COVID-19. Each CDR3 is given with its conserved first and last residue. A D gene is named only where the DNA matches it firmly. Size is stated for part of the rows, as once, few or many counts, or as a class when the clone is expanded.

cdr3_aa cdr3_nt j_call d_call clone_size v_call
CASSQDLTGGKDEQFF TGTGCCAGCAGCCAAGATCTCACAGGGGGCAAGGATGAGCAGTTCTTC TRBJ2-1 TRBD1 NA TRBV14
CASRPGTGVSVYGYTF TGTGCCAGCAGGCCCGGGACAGGGGTTTCGGTCTATGGCTACACCTTC TRBJ1-2 TRBD1 NA TRBV2
CASSPRRQGEVNTEAFF TGCGCCAGCAGCCCGCGGCGACAGGGGGAGGTGAACACTGAAGCTTTCTTT TRBJ1-1 TRBD1 NA TRBV5-1
CASSLDRGNSPLHF TGTGCCAGCAGTCTGGACAGGGGTAATTCACCCCTCCACTTT TRBJ1-6 TRBD1 NA TRBV27
CASSQDGWETGIQYF TGTGCCAGCAGCCAAGATGGGTGGGAGACGGGCATTCAGTACTTC TRBJ2-4 NA NA TRBV3-1/TRBV3-2
CASNGGVHSPLHF TGTGCCAGTAACGGAGGGGTTCATTCACCCCTCCACTTT TRBJ1-6 NA NA TRBV19
CASSPGGGASSGNTIYF TGTGCCAGCTCACCAGGTGGGGGGGCCTCCTCTGGAAACACCATATATTTT TRBJ1-3 NA few TRBV18
CASSPKPGTRISSPLHF TGTGCCAGTAGTCCGAAACCAGGGACACGGATCTCCTCACCCCTCCACTTT TRBJ1-6 NA NA TRBV19
CASSFERGRTQPQHF TGTGCCAGCAGTTTCGAGAGGGGGCGGACTCAGCCCCAGCATTTT TRBJ1-5 TRBD1 NA TRBV28
CASTTRTGGLLPGELFF TGTGCCAGTACCACCAGAACAGGGGGCCTTTTACCCGGGGAGCTGTTTTTT TRBJ2-2 TRBD1 NA TRBV19
CASSPGGTTGELFF TGTGCCAGCAGTCCGGGAGGAACCACCGGGGAGCTGTTTTTT TRBJ2-2 TRBD2 NA TRBV28
CATPGQSSYEQYF TGTGCCACCCCGGGACAGAGCTCCTACGAGCAGTACTTC TRBJ2-7 TRBD1 NA TRBV6-5
CASSYSKATGGTDTQYF TGTGCCAGCAGTTACTCGAAGGCAACGGGAGGCACAGATACGCAGTATTTT TRBJ2-3 NA NA TRBV6-2/TRBV6-3
CASSLADGGIDEQFF TGTGCCAGCAGCTTAGCCGACGGGGGAATCGATGAGCAGTTCTTC TRBJ2-1 NA NA TRBV7-9
CASSLNTYSNQPQHF TGTGCCAGCAGCCTCAATACTTATAGCAATCAGCCCCAGCATTTT TRBJ1-5 NA NA TRBV6-5
CASSPPGTGGSAEKLFF TGTGCCAGCTCACCACCCGGGACAGGGGGCTCAGCTGAAAAACTGTTTTTT TRBJ1-4 TRBD1 NA TRBV18
CASSSEQGLAKNIQYF TGTGCCAGCAGTTCGGAGCAGGGGCTGGCCAAAAACATTCAGTACTTC TRBJ2-4 NA NA TRBV7-2
CASSLLRDRVYGYTF TGTGCCAGCAGTCTCCTTCGGGACAGGGTCTATGGCTACACCTTC TRBJ1-2 TRBD1 NA TRBV7-2
CASSLSVRAQILYGYTF TGTGCCAGCAGTTTATCCGTCAGGGCCCAGATCCTCTATGGCTACACCTTC TRBJ1-2 NA NA TRBV28
CASSTGGNEQFF TGTGCCAGCAGCACAGGGGGCAATGAGCAGTTCTTC TRBJ2-1 TRBD1 NA TRBV5-8
CASTLSRDLRYNEQFF TGTGCCAGCACCCTATCCCGGGATCTTAGGTACAATGAGCAGTTCTTC TRBJ2-1 NA NA TRBV27
CAIQGGNTIYF TGTGCCATACAGGGTGGAAACACCATATATTTT TRBJ1-3 NA NA TRBV11-2
CASSKDRSQPQHF TGTGCCAGCAGCAAAGACAGGAGTCAGCCCCAGCATTTT TRBJ1-5 NA NA TRBV7-2
CASTNRGIFSPQHF TGTGCCAGCACCAACAGGGGCATTTTCTCACCCCAGCATTTT TRBJ1-5 TRBD1 NA TRBV3-1/TRBV3-2
CASSSGGGAYEQYF TGTGCCAGCAGTTCTGGCGGGGGAGCCTACGAGCAGTACTTC TRBJ2-7 TRBD2 NA TRBV28
CSVGAGSAGARSYNEQFF TGCAGCGTTGGGGCCGGTTCGGCGGGAGCACGCTCCTACAATGAGCAGTTCTTC TRBJ2-1 TRBD2 NA TRBV29-1
CASSQDLRDRGGYGYTF TGTGCCAGCAGCCAAGATCTTCGGGACAGGGGTGGCTATGGCTACACCTTC TRBJ1-2 TRBD1 NA TRBV3-1/TRBV3-2
CASSRSWGYTF TGTGCCAGCTCGAGGTCCTGGGGCTACACCTTC TRBJ1-2 NA NA TRBV28
CASSLVGPPTSPLHF TGCGCCAGCAGCTTGGTTGGGCCTCCGACTTCACCCCTCCACTTT TRBJ1-6 NA NA TRBV5-1